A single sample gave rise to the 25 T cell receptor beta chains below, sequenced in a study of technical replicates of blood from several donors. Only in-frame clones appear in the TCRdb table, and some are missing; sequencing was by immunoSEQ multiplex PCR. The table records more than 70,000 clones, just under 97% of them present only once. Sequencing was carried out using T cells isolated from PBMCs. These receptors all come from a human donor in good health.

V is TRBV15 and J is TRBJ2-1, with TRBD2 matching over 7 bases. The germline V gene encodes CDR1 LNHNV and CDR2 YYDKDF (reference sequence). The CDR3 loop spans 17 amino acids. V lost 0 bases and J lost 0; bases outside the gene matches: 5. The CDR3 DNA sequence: TGTGCCACCAGCAGAGAACGGGAGGCGAGCTCCTACAATGAGCAGTTCTTC. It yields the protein CATSREREASSYNEQFF.

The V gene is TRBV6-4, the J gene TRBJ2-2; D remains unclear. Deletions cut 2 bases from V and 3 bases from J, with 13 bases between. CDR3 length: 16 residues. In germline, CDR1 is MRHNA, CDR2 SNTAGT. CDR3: CASSDTVKHYTGELFF. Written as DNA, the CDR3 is TGTGCCAGCAGTGACACGGTTAAGCATTACACCGGGGAGCTGTTTTTT.

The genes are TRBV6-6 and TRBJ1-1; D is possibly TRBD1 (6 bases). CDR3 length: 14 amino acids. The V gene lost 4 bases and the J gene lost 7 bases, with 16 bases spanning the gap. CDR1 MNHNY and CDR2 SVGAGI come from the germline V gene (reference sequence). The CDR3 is CASSSTGAWGEAFF. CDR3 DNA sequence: TGTGCCAGCAGTTCGACAGGCGCCTGGGGTGAAGCTTTCTTT.

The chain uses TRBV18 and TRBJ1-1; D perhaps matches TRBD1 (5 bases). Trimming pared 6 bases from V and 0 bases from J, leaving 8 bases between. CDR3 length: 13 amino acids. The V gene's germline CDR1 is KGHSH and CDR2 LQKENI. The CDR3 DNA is TGTGCCAGCTCGGAAGGGGTGAACACTGAAGCTTTCTTT. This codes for CASSEGVNTEAFF.

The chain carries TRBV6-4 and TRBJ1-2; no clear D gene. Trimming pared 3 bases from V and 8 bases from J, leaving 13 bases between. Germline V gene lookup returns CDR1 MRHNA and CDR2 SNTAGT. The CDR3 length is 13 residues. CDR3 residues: CASSDQAMGGYTF. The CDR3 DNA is TGTGCCAGCAGTGATCAGGCCATGGGCGGCTACACCTTC.

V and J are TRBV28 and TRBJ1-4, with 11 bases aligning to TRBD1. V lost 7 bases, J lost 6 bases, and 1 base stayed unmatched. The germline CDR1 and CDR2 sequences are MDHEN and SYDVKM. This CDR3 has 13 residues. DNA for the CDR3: TGTGCCAGCACGGGACAGGGGGATGAAAAACTGTTTTTT. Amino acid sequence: CASTGQGDEKLFF.

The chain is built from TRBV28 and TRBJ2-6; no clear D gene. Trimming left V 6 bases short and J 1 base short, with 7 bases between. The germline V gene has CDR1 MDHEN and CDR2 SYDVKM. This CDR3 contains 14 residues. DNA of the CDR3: TGTGCCAGCAGCCCAGAATCTGGGGCCAACGTCCTGACTTTC. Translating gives CASSPESGANVLTF.

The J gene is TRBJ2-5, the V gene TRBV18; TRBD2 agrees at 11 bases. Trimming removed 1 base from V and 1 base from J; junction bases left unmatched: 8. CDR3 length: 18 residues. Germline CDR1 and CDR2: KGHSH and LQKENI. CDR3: CASSPRVAGTSGQETQYF. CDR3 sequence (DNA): TGTGCCAGCTCACCACGTGTGGCCGGGACTAGCGGCCAAGAGACCCAGTACTTC.

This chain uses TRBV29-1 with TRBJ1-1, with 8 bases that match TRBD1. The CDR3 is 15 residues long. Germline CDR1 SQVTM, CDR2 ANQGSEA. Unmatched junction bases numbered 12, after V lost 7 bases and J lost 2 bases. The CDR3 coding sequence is TGCAGCGCTATACAGGGGGTGATCTTTAACACTGAAGCTTTCTTT. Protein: CSAIQGVIFNTEAFF.

CDR3 nucleotide sequence: TGTGCCAGCAGGCGACAGGAGAACACTGAAGCTTTCTTT. It yields the protein CASRRQENTEAFF. The chain links TRBV7-2 to TRBJ1-1, with D tentatively TRBD1 (6 bases). The CDR3 spans 13 residues. Germline-derived CDR1 and CDR2 are SGHTA and FQGNSA. V gave up 6 bases and J gave up 1 base, with 9 bases separating them.

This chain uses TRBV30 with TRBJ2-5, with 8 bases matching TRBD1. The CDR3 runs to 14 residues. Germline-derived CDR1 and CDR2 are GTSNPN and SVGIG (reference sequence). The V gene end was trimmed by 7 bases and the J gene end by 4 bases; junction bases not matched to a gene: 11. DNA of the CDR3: TGTGCCTTTGGACAGGGACTTGGGGCAGAGACCCAGTACTTC. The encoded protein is CAFGQGLGAETQYF.

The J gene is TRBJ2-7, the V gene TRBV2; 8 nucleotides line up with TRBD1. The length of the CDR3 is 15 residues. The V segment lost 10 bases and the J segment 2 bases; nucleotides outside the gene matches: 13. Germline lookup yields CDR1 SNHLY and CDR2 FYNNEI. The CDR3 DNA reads TGTGCCATCCCATGGGGCCGGGACAGGACCTACGAGCAGTACTTC. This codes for CAIPWGRDRTYEQYF.

The CDR3 nucleotides read TGTGCCAGCAGACTAGACTCCTACAGCTCCTACGAGCAGTACTTC. Its translation is CASRLDSYSSYEQYF. The genes are TRBV6-5 and TRBJ2-7, with D tentatively TRBD2 (5 bases). V was pared by 6 bases and J by 0 bases, with 15 bases between. Per germline, CDR1 MNHEY and CDR2 SVGAGI. The CDR3 is made up of 15 amino acids.

The CDR3 region is CASSPRVNTEAFF. CDR3 sequence (DNA): TGCGCCAGCAGCCCCAGGGTGAACACTGAAGCTTTCTTT. The chain joins TRBV5-1 to TRBJ1-1; TRBD1 might be the D (5 bases). V was cut by 4 bases and J by 0 bases, with 7 bases left in between. CDR1 is SGHRS and CDR2 is YFSETQ in the germline V gene. CDR3 size: 13 residues. Supplemented by reference TRBV5-1 and TRBJ1-1, the full variable domain reads KAGVTQTPRYLIKTRGQQVTLSCSPISGHRSVSWYQQTPGQGLQFLFEYFSETQRNKGNFPGRFSGRQFSNSRSEMNVSTLELGDSALYLCASSPRVNTEAFFGQGTRLTVV.

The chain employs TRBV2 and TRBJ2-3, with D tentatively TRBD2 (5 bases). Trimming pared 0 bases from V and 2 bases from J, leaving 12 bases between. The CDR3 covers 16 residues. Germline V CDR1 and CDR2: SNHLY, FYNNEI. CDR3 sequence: CASSEAQRRNTDTQYF. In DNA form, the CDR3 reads TGTGCCAGCAGTGAAGCGCAACGGAGGAACACAGATACGCAGTATTTT.

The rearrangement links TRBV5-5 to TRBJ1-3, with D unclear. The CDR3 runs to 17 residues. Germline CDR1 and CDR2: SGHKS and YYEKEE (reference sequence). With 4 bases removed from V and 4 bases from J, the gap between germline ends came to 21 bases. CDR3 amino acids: CASSPGWTSTRGNTIYF. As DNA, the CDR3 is TGTGCCAGCAGCCCCGGTTGGACTTCAACGCGGGGAAACACCATATATTTT.

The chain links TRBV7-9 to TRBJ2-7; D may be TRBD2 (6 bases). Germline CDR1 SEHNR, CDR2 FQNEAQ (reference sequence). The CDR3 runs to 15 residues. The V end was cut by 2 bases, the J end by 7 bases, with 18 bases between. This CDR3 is CASSLTVGSWWEQYF. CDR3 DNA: TGTGCCAGCAGCTTAACGGTCGGGAGTTGGTGGGAGCAGTACTTC.

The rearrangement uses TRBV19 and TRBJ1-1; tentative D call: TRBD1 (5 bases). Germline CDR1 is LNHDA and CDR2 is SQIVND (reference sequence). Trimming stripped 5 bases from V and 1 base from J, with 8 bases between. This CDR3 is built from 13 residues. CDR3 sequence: CASSSQGNTEAFF. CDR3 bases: TGTGCCAGTAGTTCTCAGGGGAACACTGAAGCTTTCTTT.

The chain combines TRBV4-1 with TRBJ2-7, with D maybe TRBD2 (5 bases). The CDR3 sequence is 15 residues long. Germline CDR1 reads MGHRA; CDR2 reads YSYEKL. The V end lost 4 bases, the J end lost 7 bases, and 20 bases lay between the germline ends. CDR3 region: CASSLGSARSGEQYF. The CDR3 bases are TGCGCCAGCAGCCTAGGGAGCGCTCGGTCCGGGGAGCAGTACTTC.

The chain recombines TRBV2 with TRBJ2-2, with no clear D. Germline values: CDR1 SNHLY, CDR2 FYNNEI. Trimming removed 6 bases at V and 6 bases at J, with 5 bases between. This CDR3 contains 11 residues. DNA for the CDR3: TGTGCCAGCAGGCTATCCGGGGAGCTGTTTTTT. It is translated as CASRLSGELFF.

CDR3 protein: CASSRPGTGIADTQYF. The CDR3 nucleotides are TGTGCCAGCAGCCGCCCTGGGACAGGGATCGCAGATACGCAGTATTTT. The chain combines TRBV6-4 with TRBJ2-3; 9 nucleotides match TRBD1. The CDR3 has 16 amino acids. The germline gives CDR1 MRHNA, CDR2 SNTAGT. Trimming cost V 6 bases and J 4 bases; bases outside gene matches: 11.

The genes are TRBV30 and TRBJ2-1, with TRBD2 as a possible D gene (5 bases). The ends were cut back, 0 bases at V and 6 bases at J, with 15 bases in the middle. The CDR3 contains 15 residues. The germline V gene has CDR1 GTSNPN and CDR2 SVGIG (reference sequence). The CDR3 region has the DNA TGTGCCTGGAGTGTTCAACGGGGTCCCCTCAATGAGCAGTTCTTC. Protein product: CAWSVQRGPLNEQFF.

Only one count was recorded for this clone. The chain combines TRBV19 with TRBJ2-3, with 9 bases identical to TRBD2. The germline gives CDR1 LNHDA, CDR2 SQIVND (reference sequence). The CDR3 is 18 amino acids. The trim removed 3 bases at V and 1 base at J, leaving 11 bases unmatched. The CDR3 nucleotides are TGTGCCAGTAGTATGAATGTCCCTAGCGGGATTGGCACAGATACGCAGTATTTT. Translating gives CASSMNVPSGIGTDTQYF.

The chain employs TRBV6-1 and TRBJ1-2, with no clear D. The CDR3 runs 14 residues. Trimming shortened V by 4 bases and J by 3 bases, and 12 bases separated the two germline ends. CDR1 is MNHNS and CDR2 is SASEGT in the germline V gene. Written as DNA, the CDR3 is TGTGCCAGCAGTGTTACATCAGAGGACTATGGCTACACCTTC. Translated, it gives CASSVTSEDYGYTF.

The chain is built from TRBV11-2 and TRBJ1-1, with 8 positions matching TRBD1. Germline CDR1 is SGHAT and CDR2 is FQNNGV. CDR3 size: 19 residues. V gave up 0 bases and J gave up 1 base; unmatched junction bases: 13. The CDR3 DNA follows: TGTGCCAGCAGCTTAGATTCCGGGACAGGATACCGGGGGAACACTGAAGCTTTCTTT. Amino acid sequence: CASSLDSGTGYRGNTEAFF.